These 25 T cell receptor beta chains originate from one sample sequenced in a study of T-cell reconstitution after alpha-beta-depleted transplantation in children. Researchers prepared the TCRbeta library using unique molecular identifiers, the study reports. TCRdb called the PCR reads again in MiXCR, with one record for every CDR3 protein. The data show over 15,000 distinct CDR3 sequences, about 7.7% seen once. The sequenced sample was PBMCs, mostly from graft donor cells, obtained 60 days after TCRalphabeta/CD19-depleted stem cell transplant. These receptors came from a boy younger than two who had a stem cell transplant for Wiskott-Aldrich syndrome, so the T cells may come from the graft donor.

This chain joins TRBV6-1 and TRBJ1-6; D is unclear. From germline, CDR1 is MNHNS and CDR2 SASEGT. Trimming cost V 6 bases and J 7 bases, with 22 bases left between them. This CDR3 is built from 17 residues. CDR3 sequence reads: CASSRLMAPTHNSPLHF. CDR3 in DNA: TGTGCCAGCAGCCGCTTGATGGCGCCAACTCACAATTCACCCCTCCACTTT.

The V and J genes are TRBV6-5 and TRBJ2-2, with a weak D call TRBD2 (6 bases). The CDR3 covers 15 residues. With 3 bases removed from V and 2 bases from J, the gap between germline ends came to 10 bases. Germline-derived CDR1 and CDR2 are MNHEY and SVGAGI. The CDR3 DNA follows: TGTGCCAGCAGTTATAGCGGATCAAACACCGGGGAGCTGTTTTTT. Amino acids: CASSYSGSNTGELFF.

This clonotype was found many times. This chain links TRBV20-1 with TRBJ2-2; 7 bases are shared with TRBD2. After removal of 1 base from V and 4 bases from J, the junction contained 9 bases not matched to a gene. In germline, CDR1 is DFQATT, CDR2 SNEGSKA (reference sequence). The CDR3 runs 16 residues. CDR3 sequence: CSARATRTRSTGELFF. CDR3 DNA: TGCAGTGCTAGAGCCACCAGGACTAGGAGCACCGGGGAGCTGTTTTTT.

This clonotype was detected a few times. The chain joins TRBV12-3 or TRBV12-4 to TRBJ1-6; 7 nucleotides match TRBD1. The J segment lost 5 bases and the V segment lost 7 bases, leaving 14 bases of the junction unmatched. The CDR3 runs 17 residues. CDR3 DNA sequence: TGTGCCAGCACTTACACCAACGGACAGGCCAATAATTCACCCCTCCACTTT. Amino acid sequence: CASTYTNGQANNSPLHF.

The table lists this clonotype with many counts. The chain combines TRBV6-6 with TRBJ1-1, with D unclear. Germline values: CDR1 MNHNY, CDR2 SVGAGI (reference sequence). The CDR3 consists of 13 residues. The V gene lost 8 bases and the J gene lost 6 bases, with 16 bases spanning the gap. The CDR3 coding sequence is TGTGCCAGCGGCGACCGGGCCCCAGCTGAAGCTTTCTTT. It codes for CASGDRAPAEAFF.

This clonotype appeared many times. This sequence joins TRBV13 and TRBJ2-7; 8 bases agree with TRBD1. The germline V gene encodes CDR1 PRHDT and CDR2 FYEKMQ (reference sequence). V lost 6 bases to trimming and J lost 0 bases; unmatched junction nucleotides: 7. This CDR3 region has 15 residues. The CDR3 DNA reads TGTGCCAGCAGTCTTTCCGGGACAGGCTCCTACGAGCAGTACTTC. Residues: CASSLSGTGSYEQYF.

Ten or more counts support this clonotype. The rearrangement joins TRBV20-1 to TRBJ1-4; D is unresolved. Germline values: CDR1 DFQATT, CDR2 SNEGSKA (reference sequence). The CDR3 is 17 amino acids. V lost 3 bases to trimming and J lost 5 bases, with 22 bases between them. The CDR3 region is CSASDPQRPRPNEKLFF. The CDR3 DNA reads as TGCAGTGCTAGTGATCCCCAGCGTCCCCGTCCCAATGAAAAACTGTTTTTT.

This clonotype showed up many times. The V call is TRBV5-1, the J call TRBJ2-1, with a possible D match to TRBD2 (5 bases). CDR1 and CDR2 from the germline V gene are SGHRS and YFSETQ. V was trimmed by 4 bases and J by 6 bases, leaving 11 bases between them. The CDR3 length is 13 residues. The CDR3, as DNA: TGCGCCAGCAGCCCGACCGGGGTCAATGAGCAGTTCTTC. Amino acid sequence: CASSPTGVNEQFF.

This clonotype showed up many times. The V and J genes are TRBV20-1 and TRBJ2-7; 9 nucleotides agree with TRBD2. CDR1 is DFQATT and CDR2 is SNEGSKA in the germline V gene (reference sequence). CDR3 size: 12 residues. Trimming cost V 0 bases and J 7 bases; bases outside gene matches: 1. In DNA form, the CDR3 reads TGCAGTGCTAGAGATCTAGCGGGAGAGCAGTACTTC. It is translated as CSARDLAGEQYF.

The V and J genes are TRBV24-1 and TRBJ2-6; D unresolved. The V and J ends lost 8 bases and 11 bases respectively, with 0 bases between them. This CDR3 is built from 8 residues. Per the germline V gene, CDR1 is KGHDR and CDR2 is SFDVKD. In nucleotides, the CDR3 is TGTGCCACCAACGTCCTGACTTTC. This gives the protein CATNVLTF.

CDR3 DNA: TGTGCCAGCAGCCCAGGTTACCAAGAGACCCAGTACTTC. It is translated as CASSPGYQETQYF. The chain carries TRBV3-1 and TRBJ2-5; no definite D call. V dropped 4 bases and J dropped 0 bases, with 6 bases sitting between them. This CDR3 comprises 13 residues. Germline loops: CDR1 LGHDT, CDR2 YNNKEL (reference sequence).

This clonotype has at least ten counts. The rearrangement links TRBV5-1 to TRBJ1-1; tentative D call: TRBD1 (6 bases). CDR3 length: 14 residues. The germline CDR1 and CDR2 sequences are SGHRS and YFSETQ. Deletions cut 4 bases from V and 0 bases from J, with 10 bases between. CDR3 DNA: TGCGCCAGCAGCATGGACAGCATGAACACTGAAGCTTTCTTT. This sequence encodes CASSMDSMNTEAFF.

In its sample, this clonotype ranks as medium-sized (0.01 to 0.1%). The V and J genes are TRBV7-9 and TRBJ2-1; D uncertain. The germline V gene encodes CDR1 SEHNR and CDR2 FQNEAQ (reference sequence). CDR3 length: 16 residues. The V and J ends lost 1 base and 2 bases respectively, with 12 bases between them. The CDR3 DNA follows: TGTGCCAGCAGCTTAGTCGGCAGGTCCACCTACAATGAGCAGTTCTTC. Encoded protein: CASSLVGRSTYNEQFF.

The genes are TRBV7-7 and TRBJ2-7; D is uncertain. CDR3 length: 12 amino acids. V lost 5 bases and J 6 bases, leaving 11 bases between the germline ends. Germline V gene data show CDR1 as SSHAT and CDR2 as FNYEAQ (reference sequence). The CDR3 protein is CASSNGWGEQYF. The CDR3 DNA is TGTGCCAGCAGCAACGGATGGGGCGAGCAGTACTTC.

This clonotype is a singleton in its sample. The rearrangement joins TRBV7-8 to TRBJ2-5, with D possibly TRBD1 on 6 matching bases. Trimming shortened V by 1 base and J by 6 bases, and 9 bases separated the two germline ends. The CDR3 extends over 13 amino acids. CDR1 SGHVS and CDR2 FQNEAQ come from the germline V gene. The CDR3 is CASSLGQDKTQYF. As DNA, the CDR3 is TGTGCCAGCAGCTTAGGACAGGACAAGACCCAGTACTTC.

This clonotype was observed at least ten times. This chain links TRBV9 with TRBJ1-3; D remains unclear. The CDR3 is 14 amino acids. CDR1 is SGDLS, CDR2 YYNGEE, per germline. V gave up 4 bases and J gave up 0 bases, with 8 bases separating them. CDR3 amino acids: CASSSGVSGNTIYF. The CDR3 DNA reads TGTGCCAGCAGCTCGGGAGTCTCTGGAAACACCATATATTTT.

There are many counts of this clonotype. The chain links TRBV6-1 to TRBJ2-7, with TRBD2 as a possible D gene (5 bases). The V end was cut by 6 bases, the J end by 9 bases, with 21 bases between. This CDR3 is built from 14 residues. Germline V lookup: CDR1 MNHNS, CDR2 SASEGT. The CDR3 is CASSHRSDGVAQYF. The CDR3, as DNA: TGTGCCAGCAGCCACCGTAGCGACGGGGTAGCGCAGTACTTC.

On this clonotype itself: A much larger clone differs from this one at a single base, so this may be a read error. The V gene is TRBV7-3, the J gene TRBJ2-1, with 8 bases fitting TRBD2. The length of the CDR3 is 16 residues. V lost 4 bases and J lost 5; bases outside the gene matches: 10. Germline CDR1 and CDR2: SGHTA and FQGTGA. The CDR3 DNA is TGTGCCAGCAGCTCCCGGGGTGGAGCGGGGGACAATGAGCAGTTCTTC. This codes for CASSSRGGAGDNEQFF.

Many counts were recorded for this clonotype. The chain couples TRBV4-1 to TRBJ2-3; TRBD2 agrees at 13 bases. Trimming cost V 8 bases and J 4 bases; bases outside gene matches: 3. The CDR3 runs to 14 residues. CDR1 is MGHRA and CDR2 is YSYEKL in the germline V gene. CDR3 DNA: TGCGCCAGCGGACTAGCGGGAGAGGCAGATACGCAGTATTTT. Residues: CASGLAGEADTQYF.

This clonotype was seen repeatedly, ten times or more. The chain employs TRBV28 and TRBJ2-3, with a weak D call TRBD2 (5 bases). Germline assignment: CDR1 MDHEN and CDR2 SYDVKM. The CDR3 contains 16 residues. V lost 5 bases and J lost 0, with 15 bases in between. The CDR3 DNA sequence: TGTGCCAGCAGTCCAACCGTTCCGGGAAGCACAGATACGCAGTATTTT. Translation: CASSPTVPGSTDTQYF. Complete variable domain (other parts from reference TRBV28 and TRBJ2-3): DVKVTQSSRYLVKRTGEKVFLECVQDMDHENMFWYRQDPGLGLRLIYFSYDVKMKEKGDIPEGYSVSREKKERFSLILESASTNQTSMYLCASSPTVPGSTDTQYFGPGTRLTVL.

There are many counts of this clonotype. V gene TRBV5-1 combines with J gene TRBJ1-4; 10 bases match TRBD1. Germline V gene data show CDR1 as SGHRS and CDR2 as YFSETQ. Germline trimming cut 2 bases from V and 7 bases from J; bases unmatched to any gene: 11. The CDR3 is 17 amino acids. The CDR3 DNA follows: TGCGCCAGCAGCTTACAAGGACAGGGGGGAGTGGCTGAAAAACTGTTTTTT. Encoded protein: CASSLQGQGGVAEKLFF.

This clonotype was picked up many times. This sequence joins TRBV10-3 and TRBJ2-1; 10 bases agree with TRBD1. V was pared by 6 bases and J by 7 bases, with 9 bases of the junction left unmatched. CDR3 length equals 15 residues. The germline V gene encodes CDR1 ENHRY and CDR2 SYGVKD. Here the CDR3 reads CAIRTGTGARNEQFF. DNA for the CDR3: TGTGCCATCAGAACCGGGACAGGGGCTCGGAATGAGCAGTTCTTC.

This clonotype came up many times. The V call is TRBV20-1, the J call TRBJ2-5; the match to TRBD2 covers 7 bases. This CDR3 region has 12 residues. V lost 6 bases to trimming and J lost 5 bases; unmatched junction nucleotides: 6. CDR1 and CDR2 from the germline V gene are DFQATT and SNEGSKA (reference sequence). DNA of the CDR3: TGCAGTGCAGCGCGGGAGCGGGAGACCCAGTACTTC. It specifies CSAARERETQYF.

Comments on this clonotype: This sequence may be a read error, since a much larger clone differs from it by one base. The chain combines TRBV20-1 with TRBJ2-3; D is uncertain. The CDR3 extends over 13 amino acids. CDR1 DFQATT and CDR2 SNEGSKA come from the germline V gene (reference sequence). The CDR3 loop reads CCARPTSSDTQYF. Written as DNA, the CDR3 is TGCTGTGCTAGACCGACTTCTTCGGATACGCAGTATTTT.

The CDR3 nucleotides read TGCGCCAGCAGCTTGGCTGGGAACACTGAAGCTTTCTTT. Translation: CASSLAGNTEAFF. The chain recombines TRBV5-1 with TRBJ1-1; D call uncertain. The CDR3 runs 13 residues. V was clipped by 0 bases and J by 1 base, with 4 bases between them. Germline V gene sequence: CDR1 SGHRS, CDR2 YFSETQ.